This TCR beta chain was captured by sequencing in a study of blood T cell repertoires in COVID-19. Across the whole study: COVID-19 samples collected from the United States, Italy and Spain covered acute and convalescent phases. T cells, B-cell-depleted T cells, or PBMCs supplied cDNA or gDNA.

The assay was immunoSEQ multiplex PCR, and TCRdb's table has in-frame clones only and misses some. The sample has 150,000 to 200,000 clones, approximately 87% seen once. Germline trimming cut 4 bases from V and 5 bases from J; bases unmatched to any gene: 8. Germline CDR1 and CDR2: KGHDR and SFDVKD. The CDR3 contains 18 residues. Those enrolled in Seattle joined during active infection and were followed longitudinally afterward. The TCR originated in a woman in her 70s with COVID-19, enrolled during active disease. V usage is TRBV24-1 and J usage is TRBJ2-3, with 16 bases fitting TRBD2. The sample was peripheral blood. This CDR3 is CATSDSGTSGRALDTQYF. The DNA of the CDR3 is TGTGCCACCAGTGACTCCGGGACTAGCGGGAGGGCCTTAGATACGCAGTATTTT.